This T cell receptor (beta chain) was profiled in a study of T cell repertoires in cytomegalovirus infection. In the study overall: Through public TCR beta signatures, both CMV infection and matching HLA type were indicated. Notes on the study in general: The ex vivo response was dominated by HLA-C-restricted CMV-specific TCR beta clonotypes.

In TCRdb, the reads were re-called with MiXCR into one record per CDR3 protein. The table lists tens of thousands of distinct CDR3 sequences, more than 20% of them singletons. The germline gives CDR1 SGHVS, CDR2 FQNEAQ. After removal of 5 bases from V and 2 bases from J, the junction contained 8 bases not matched to a gene. This CDR3 is 15 amino acids long. This clonotype was seen at least ten times. Its cognate antigen is unknown. The chain links TRBV7-8 to TRBJ2-7, with 8 bases matching TRBD1. The sample consisted of PBMCs, sequenced either directly or after in vitro stimulation (not recorded which). The sequence came from a human donor in good health (CMV status not recorded). Some clones in this sample may be carry-over from other donors' samples. Written as DNA, the CDR3 is TGTGCCAGCAGCCACAGGGACAGGTCGACCTACGAGCAGTACTTC. It translates to CASSHRDRSTYEQYF.